This is a list of T cell receptor beta chains from one sample in a study of T cells in Graves' hyperthyroidism and ophthalmopathy. TCRdb passed the multiplex PCR reads through MiXCR, listing each CDR3 protein once. The profile shows about 640,000 distinct CDR3 sequences, around 21% of them singletons. Material: blood. The receptors shown here come from a man younger than 40 with Graves' ophthalmopathy. Both conserved end residues are part of each CDR3. D genes are given only for firm matches. Size is stated for part of the rows, as once, few or many counts, or as a class when the clone is expanded.

clone size | J gene | D gene | V gene | CDR3 protein | CDR3 DNA
NA | TRBJ1-2 | TRBD1 | TRBV15 | CATSMGQANYGYTF | TGTGCCACCAGCATGGGACAGGCTAACTATGGCTACACCTTC
NA | TRBJ1-2 | NA | TRBV19 | CASRNPGQGSGYTF | TGTGCCAGTAGGAATCCGGGGCAGGGATCTGGCTACACCTTC
NA | TRBJ2-1 | TRBD2 | TRBV6-1 | CASIRGTSGDNEQFF | TGTGCCAGCATTCGAGGGACTAGCGGGGACAATGAGCAGTTCTTC
many | TRBJ2-3 | NA | TRBV28 | CAIEGADTQYF | TGTGCCATAGAGGGCGCAGATACGCAGTATTTT
NA | TRBJ1-6 | NA | TRBV20-1 | CSARNQGNSPLHF | TGCAGTGCTAGAAACCAGGGGAATTCACCCCTCCACTTT
NA | TRBJ2-7 | TRBD2 | TRBV28 | CASSLYGTTDYEQYF | TGTGCCAGCAGTTTGTACGGGACTACCGATTACGAGCAGTACTTC
NA | TRBJ1-1 | NA | TRBV28 | CASGILGAFF | TGTGCCAGCGGGATTTTGGGAGCTTTCTTT
many | TRBJ2-5 | TRBD2 | TRBV2 | CATTSLETQYF | TGTGCCACGACTAGCTTGGAGACCCAGTACTTC
NA | TRBJ2-3 | TRBD2 | TRBV6-1 | CASRPGLAGNTQYF | TGTGCCAGCAGGCCGGGACTAGCGGGAAATACGCAGTATTTT
few | TRBJ2-1 | TRBD2 | TRBV4-1 | CASSQGSGRVSYNEQFF | TGCGCCAGCAGCCAAGGAAGCGGGAGGGTCTCCTACAATGAGCAGTTCTTC
NA | TRBJ2-3 | NA | TRBV11-2 | CASSPGLKTDTQYF | TGTGCCAGCAGCCCGGGCCTAAAGACGGATACGCAGTATTTT
many | TRBJ1-1 | NA | TRBV2 | CASRAGEAFF | TGTGCCAGCAGAGCCGGGGAAGCTTTCTTT
NA | TRBJ2-1 | NA | TRBV7-3 | CASSLSGGNGVDEQFF | TGTGCCAGCAGCTTAAGTGGGGGGAATGGGGTCGATGAGCAGTTCTTC
few | TRBJ2-6 | TRBD1 | TRBV9 | CASSRQGVGGANVLTF | TGTGCCAGCAGCAGACAGGGGGTCGGTGGGGCCAACGTCCTGACTTTC
few | TRBJ2-7 | TRBD1 | TRBV20-1 | CSAEQDRGYEQYF | TGCAGTGCCGAGCAGGACAGGGGATACGAGCAGTACTTC
NA | TRBJ2-1 | NA | TRBV11-2 | CASGPGHRTYGEQFF | TGTGCCAGCGGACCGGGACACCGGACCTACGGTGAGCAGTTCTTC
many | TRBJ2-3 | NA | TRBV20-1 | CSASEEWTTDTQYF | TGCAGTGCTAGCGAGGAATGGACCACAGATACGCAGTATTTT
NA | TRBJ2-2 | TRBD2 | TRBV7-9 | CASSPSTSGRISTGELFF | TGTGCCAGCAGCCCCTCGACTAGCGGGAGAATAAGTACCGGGGAGCTGTTTTTT
NA | TRBJ1-2 | TRBD1 | TRBV3-1 | CASSQATGGNYGYTF | TGTGCCAGCAGCCAAGCGACAGGGGGAAACTATGGCTACACCTTC
NA | TRBJ2-7 | TRBD2 | TRBV10-3 | CAIGWSGGYEQYF | TGTGCCATCGGGTGGAGCGGGGGCTACGAGCAGTACTTC
few | TRBJ1-2 | TRBD1 | TRBV27 | CASSLNTQGARGYTF | TGTGCCAGCAGTCTAAATACCCAGGGGGCGCGGGGCTACACCTTC
NA | TRBJ1-1 | TRBD1 | TRBV13 | CASSDEGAGNTEAFF | TGTGCCAGCAGCGACGAGGGGGCAGGGAACACTGAAGCTTTCTTT
NA | TRBJ2-3 | TRBD2 | TRBV4-3 | CASSQAIAGVSDTQYF | TGCGCCAGCAGCCAAGCGATAGCGGGAGTATCAGATACGCAGTATTTT
NA | TRBJ2-2 | NA | TRBV29-1 | CSVTGRGHGELFF | TGCAGCGTTACAGGTCGTGGCCACGGGGAGCTGTTTTTT
NA | TRBJ1-5 | NA | TRBV6-2/TRBV6-3 | CASTLNGYQPQHF | TGTGCCAGCACCCTAAATGGCTATCAGCCCCAGCATTTT
few | TRBJ2-2 | TRBD1 | TRBV13 | CARQDRENTGELFF | TGTGCCAGACAGGACAGGGAAAACACCGGGGAGCTGTTTTTT
many | TRBJ1-2 | NA | TRBV28 | CASSSNSGYGYTF | TGTGCCAGCAGTTCAAATTCCGGGTATGGCTACACCTTC
many | TRBJ1-1 | NA | TRBV28 | CASNREGVLNTEAFF | TGTGCCAGCAACAGGGAGGGGGTACTGAACACTGAAGCTTTCTTT
NA | TRBJ2-7 | NA | TRBV29-1 | CSVDVRGSEQYF | TGCAGCGTTGACGTCAGGGGTTCCGAGCAGTACTTC
few | TRBJ2-1 | NA | TRBV20-1 | CSARSRHHQVEQFF | TGCAGTGCTAGGTCTCGACACCACCAGGTTGAGCAGTTCTTC
NA | TRBJ2-3 | NA | TRBV5-6 | CASSLATGATDTQYF | TGTGCCAGCAGCTTGGCGACCGGGGCCACAGATACGCAGTATTTT
NA | TRBJ2-7 | NA | TRBV3-1 | CASNQGGPGEQYF | TGTGCCAGCAACCAAGGGGGGCCTGGCGAGCAGTACTTC
NA | TRBJ2-6 | NA | TRBV6-1 | CASKPGTSSGANVLTF | TGTGCCAGCAAGCCGGGGACATCCTCTGGGGCCAACGTCCTGACTTTC
NA | TRBJ2-1 | TRBD2 | TRBV11-2 | CASRAGGGGTSFNEQFF | TGTGCCAGCAGGGCAGGTGGGGGAGGGACTAGCTTTAATGAGCAGTTCTTC
few | TRBJ2-1 | NA | TRBV5-8 | CASSLQTVEQFF | TGTGCCAGCAGCTTACAGACTGTTGAGCAGTTCTTC
NA | TRBJ2-7 | TRBD1 | TRBV14 | CASSRHRDREGEQYF | TGTGCCAGCAGCCGACACCGGGACAGGGAAGGCGAGCAGTACTTC
NA | TRBJ2-3 | NA | TRBV29-1 | CSVRRTSTAAHQTDTQYF | TGCAGCGTTCGGAGGACCTCCACAGCAGCGCATCAGACAGATACGCAGTATTTT
NA | TRBJ1-1 | NA | TRBV6-1 | CASSEQGRNTEAFF | TGTGCCAGCAGTGAACAGGGGAGGAACACTGAAGCTTTCTTT
few | TRBJ1-4 | NA | TRBV28 | CASSLPAAPNEKLFF | TGTGCCAGCAGTTTACCCGCGGCTCCTAATGAAAAACTGTTTTTT